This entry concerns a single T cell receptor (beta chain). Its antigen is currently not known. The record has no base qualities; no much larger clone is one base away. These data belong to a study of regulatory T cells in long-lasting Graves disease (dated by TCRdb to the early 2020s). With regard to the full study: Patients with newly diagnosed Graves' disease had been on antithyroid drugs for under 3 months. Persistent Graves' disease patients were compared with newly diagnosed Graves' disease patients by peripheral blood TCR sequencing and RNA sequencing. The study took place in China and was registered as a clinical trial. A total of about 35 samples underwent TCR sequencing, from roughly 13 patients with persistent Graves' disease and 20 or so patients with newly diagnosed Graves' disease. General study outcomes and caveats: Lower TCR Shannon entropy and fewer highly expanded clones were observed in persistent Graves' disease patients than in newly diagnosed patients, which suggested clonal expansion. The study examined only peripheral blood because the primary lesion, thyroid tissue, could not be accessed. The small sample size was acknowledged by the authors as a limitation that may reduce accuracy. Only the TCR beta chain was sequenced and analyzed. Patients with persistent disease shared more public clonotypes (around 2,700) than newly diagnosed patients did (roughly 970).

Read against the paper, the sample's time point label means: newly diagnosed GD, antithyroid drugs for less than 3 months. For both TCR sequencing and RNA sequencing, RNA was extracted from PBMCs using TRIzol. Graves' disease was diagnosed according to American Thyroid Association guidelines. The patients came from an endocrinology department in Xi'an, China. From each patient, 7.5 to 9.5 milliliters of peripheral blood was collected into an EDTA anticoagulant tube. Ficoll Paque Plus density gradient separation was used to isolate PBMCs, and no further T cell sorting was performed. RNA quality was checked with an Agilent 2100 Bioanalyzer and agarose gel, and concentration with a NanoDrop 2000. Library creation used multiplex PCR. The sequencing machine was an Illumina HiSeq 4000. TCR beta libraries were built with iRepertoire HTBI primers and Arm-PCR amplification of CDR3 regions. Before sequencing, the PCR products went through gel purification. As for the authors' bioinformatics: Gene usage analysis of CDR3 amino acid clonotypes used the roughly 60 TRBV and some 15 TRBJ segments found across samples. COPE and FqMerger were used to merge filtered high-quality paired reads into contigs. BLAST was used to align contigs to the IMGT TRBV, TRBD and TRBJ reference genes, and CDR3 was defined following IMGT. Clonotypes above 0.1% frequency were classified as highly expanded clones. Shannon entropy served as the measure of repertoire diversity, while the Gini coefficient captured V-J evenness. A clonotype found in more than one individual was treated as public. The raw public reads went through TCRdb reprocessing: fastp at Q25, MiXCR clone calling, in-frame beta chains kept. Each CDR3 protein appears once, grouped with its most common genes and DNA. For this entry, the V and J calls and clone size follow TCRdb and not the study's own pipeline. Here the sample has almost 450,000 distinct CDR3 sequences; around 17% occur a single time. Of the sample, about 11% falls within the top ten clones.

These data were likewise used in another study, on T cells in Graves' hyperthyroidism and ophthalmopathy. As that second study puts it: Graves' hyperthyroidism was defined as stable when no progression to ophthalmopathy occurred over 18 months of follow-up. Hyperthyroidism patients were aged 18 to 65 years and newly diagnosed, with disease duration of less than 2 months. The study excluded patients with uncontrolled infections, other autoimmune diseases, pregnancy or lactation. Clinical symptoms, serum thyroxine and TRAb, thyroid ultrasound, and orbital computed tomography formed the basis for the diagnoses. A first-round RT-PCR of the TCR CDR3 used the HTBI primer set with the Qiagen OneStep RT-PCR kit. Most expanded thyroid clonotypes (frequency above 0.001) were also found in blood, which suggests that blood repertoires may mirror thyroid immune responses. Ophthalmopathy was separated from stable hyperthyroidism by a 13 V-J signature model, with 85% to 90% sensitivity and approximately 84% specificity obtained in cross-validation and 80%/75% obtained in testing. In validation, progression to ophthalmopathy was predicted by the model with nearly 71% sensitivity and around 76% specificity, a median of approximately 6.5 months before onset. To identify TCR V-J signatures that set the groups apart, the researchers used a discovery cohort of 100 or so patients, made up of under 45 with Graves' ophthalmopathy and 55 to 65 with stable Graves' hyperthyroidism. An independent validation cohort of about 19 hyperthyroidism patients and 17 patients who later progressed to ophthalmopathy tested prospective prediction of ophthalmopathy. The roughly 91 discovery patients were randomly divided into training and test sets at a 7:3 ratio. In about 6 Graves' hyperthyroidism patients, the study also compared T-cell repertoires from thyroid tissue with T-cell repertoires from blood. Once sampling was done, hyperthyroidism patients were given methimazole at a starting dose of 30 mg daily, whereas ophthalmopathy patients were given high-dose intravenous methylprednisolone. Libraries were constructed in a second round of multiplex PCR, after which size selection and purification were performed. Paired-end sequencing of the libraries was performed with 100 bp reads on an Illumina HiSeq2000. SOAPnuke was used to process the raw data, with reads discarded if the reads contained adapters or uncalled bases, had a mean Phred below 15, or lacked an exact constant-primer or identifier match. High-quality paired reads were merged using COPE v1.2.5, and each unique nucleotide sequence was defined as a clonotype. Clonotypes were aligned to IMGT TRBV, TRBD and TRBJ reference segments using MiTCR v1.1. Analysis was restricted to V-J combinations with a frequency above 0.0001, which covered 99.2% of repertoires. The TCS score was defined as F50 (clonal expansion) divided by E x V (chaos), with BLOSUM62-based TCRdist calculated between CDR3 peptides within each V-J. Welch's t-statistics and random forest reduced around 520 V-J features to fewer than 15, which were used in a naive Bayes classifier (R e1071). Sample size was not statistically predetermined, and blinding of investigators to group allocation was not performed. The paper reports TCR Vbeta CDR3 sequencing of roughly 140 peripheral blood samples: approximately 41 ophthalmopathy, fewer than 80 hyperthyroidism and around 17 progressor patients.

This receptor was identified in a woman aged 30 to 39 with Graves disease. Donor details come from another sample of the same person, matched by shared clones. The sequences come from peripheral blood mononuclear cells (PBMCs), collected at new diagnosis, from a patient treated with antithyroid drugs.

The nucleotide sequence is given as TGTGCCTGGGGTTTTCGAGTCCAAGGGGACAATGAGCAGTTCTTC. Translated, this is CAWGFRVQGDNEQFF. The chain is assembled from TRBV30 and TRBJ2-1, and TRBD1 may be the D gene, going by 5 matching bases. Trimming removed 5 bases from V and 5 bases from J, leaving 19 bases between the germline ends. CDR1 and CDR2 are drawn from the germline V gene (reference sequence): GTSNPN, SVGIG. The CDR3 numbers 15 residues from cysteine through phenylalanine. Left in the record is the CDR3 DNA by itself, 45 bases read in frame from the first base.